Following are 18 T cell receptor beta chains from one sample sequenced in a study of brain T cells in children with intractable seizures. Produced via immunoSEQ multiplex PCR; TCRdb's table is partial and in-frame only. The sample yields hundreds of thousands of clones, approximately 93% seen once. Time point described: blood from clinic visit 5 months post-surgery; TSC patient then seizure free. The starting material was peripheral blood, obtained roughly 5 months after surgery. The receptors shown here come from a boy under two years old with tuberous sclerosis and intractable seizures.

Comment on this clone: The sample holds other DNA sequences that translate to the same CDR3. V is TRBV9 and J is TRBJ1-3; 7 bases fit TRBD1. Trimming at V came to 3 bases and at J to 0 bases, leaving 3 bases not matched to a gene. This CDR3 has 15 residues. The germline CDR1 and CDR2 sequences are SGDLS and YYNGEE. This CDR3 reads CASSGGTASGNTIYF. The CDR3, as DNA: TGTGCCAGCAGCGGGGGGACAGCCTCTGGAAACACCATATATTTT.

The rearrangement uses TRBV27 and TRBJ2-3; 8 positions match TRBD1. The CDR3 totals 17 residues. Per the germline V gene, CDR1 is MNHEY and CDR2 is SMNVEV (reference sequence). V was pared by 3 bases and J by 1 base, with 9 bases of the junction left unmatched. The CDR3 is CASSLASLTGGTDTQYF. As DNA, the CDR3 is TGTGCCAGCAGTTTGGCGTCATTGACAGGGGGCACAGATACGCAGTATTTT.

The chain recombines TRBV4-1 with TRBJ2-1; 9 nucleotides agree with TRBD2. Per germline, CDR1 MGHRA and CDR2 YSYEKL. The junction had 3 bases not matched to a gene; V was cut back by 1 base and J by 5 bases. CDR3 length equals 15 residues. The CDR3 is CASSQVAGAHNEQFF. CDR3 bases: TGCGCCAGCAGCCAAGTAGCGGGAGCGCACAATGAGCAGTTCTTC.

The J gene is TRBJ1-1, the V gene TRBV6-1; perhaps TRBD1 as D (6 bases). The CDR3 runs to 13 residues. The V gene's germline CDR1 is MNHNS and CDR2 SASEGT. With 3 bases removed from V and 3 bases from J, the gap between germline ends came to 8 bases. The CDR3 nucleotides are TGTGCCAGCAGTGAGGGGGCGGACACTGAAGCTTTCTTT. This encodes CASSEGADTEAFF.

V gene TRBV9 combines with J gene TRBJ1-4, with 11 bases fitting TRBD1. The CDR3 has 15 residues. The ends lost 3 bases at V and 7 bases at J; junction bases unmatched: 5. Per germline, CDR1 SGDLS and CDR2 YYNGEE. CDR3 DNA: TGTGCCAGCAGCGGAGGGGACAGGGGGGCTGAAAAACTGTTTTTT. Translating it yields CASSGGDRGAEKLFF. Full variable domain (outside the CDR3, taken from reference TRBV9 and TRBJ1-4): DSGVTQTPKHLITATGQRVTLRCSPRSGDLSVYWYQQSLDQGLQFLIQYYNGEERAKGNILERFSAQQFPDLHSELNLSSLELGDSALYFCASSGGDRGAEKLFFGSGTQLSVL.

The gene calls are TRBV5-1 and TRBJ2-7, with D possibly TRBD2 on 7 matching bases. Germline values: CDR1 SGHRS, CDR2 YFSETQ. V was clipped by 6 bases and J by 2 bases, with 15 bases between them. This CDR3 is built from 14 residues. The CDR3 bases are TGCGCCAGCAAACCCGGAGGGGGGGCCTACGAGCAGTACTTC. Translation gives CASKPGGGAYEQYF. Combining the CDR3 with reference TRBV5-1 and TRBJ2-7 gives the whole variable domain KAGVTQTPRYLIKTRGQQVTLSCSPISGHRSVSWYQQTPGQGLQFLFEYFSETQRNKGNFPGRFSGRQFSNSRSEMNVSTLELGDSALYLCASKPGGGAYEQYFGPGTRLTVT.

This rearrangement joins TRBV28 to TRBJ2-6; D ambiguous. The V gene's germline CDR1 is MDHEN and CDR2 SYDVKM. The CDR3 contains 13 residues. V was trimmed by 10 bases and J by 4 bases, leaving 11 bases between them. The CDR3 loop is CATGDVGANVLTF. DNA of the CDR3: TGTGCCACAGGCGACGTCGGGGCCAACGTCCTGACTTTC.

This clone came up a few times. V gene TRBV19 combines with J gene TRBJ2-6; D is ambiguous. CDR1 is LNHDA and CDR2 is SQIVND in the germline V gene (reference sequence). The V gene lost 2 bases and the J gene lost 0 bases, with 11 bases spanning the gap. The CDR3 runs to 17 residues. CDR3 nucleotides: TGTGCCAGTAGTATATATGGGCAAATCTCTGGGGCCAACGTCCTGACTTTC. Protein product: CASSIYGQISGANVLTF.

This clone has only one observation. This sequence joins TRBV11-2 and TRBJ2-7; D is perhaps TRBD2 (5 bases). CDR1 is SGHAT and CDR2 is FQNNGV in the germline V gene. The CDR3 sequence is 15 residues long. Trimming removed 1 base from V and 3 bases from J, with 13 bases in between. The CDR3, as DNA: TGTGCCAGCAGCTTAGGAGGGTTGGGCTTCTACGAGCAGTACTTC. Its protein is CASSLGGLGFYEQYF.

The rearrangement links TRBV9 to TRBJ1-2; 8 bases map to TRBD1. Trimming at V came to 0 bases and at J to 4 bases, leaving 5 bases not matched to a gene. The germline V gene encodes CDR1 SGDLS and CDR2 YYNGEE. The CDR3 is 15 residues long. CDR3 sequence reads: CASSVATGGTYGYTF. The CDR3 region has the DNA TGTGCCAGCAGCGTAGCTACAGGGGGAACCTATGGCTACACCTTC.

The gene calls are TRBV19 and TRBJ2-1; D may be TRBD1 or TRBD2 (5 bases each). The CDR3 runs to 16 residues. Trimming removed 5 bases from V and 7 bases from J, with 21 bases in between. From germline, CDR1 is LNHDA and CDR2 SQIVND (reference sequence). This CDR3 is CASSPITLAGRNEQFF. The CDR3 region has the DNA TGTGCCAGTAGTCCAATCACCCTGGCAGGGAGAAATGAGCAGTTCTTC.

The chain recombines TRBV9 with TRBJ2-5; TRBD2 matches at 8 bases. This CDR3 region has 14 residues. In germline, CDR1 is SGDLS, CDR2 YYNGEE. The V segment lost 3 bases and the J segment 5 bases; nucleotides outside the gene matches: 6. The CDR3, as DNA: TGTGCCAGCAGCGAGGGACTAGTCGTCGAGACCCAGTACTTC. Its translation: CASSEGLVVETQYF.

This clone has only a few counts. In DNA, the CDR3 is TGTGCCAGCAACCCTCCGAATCAGCCCCAGCATTTT. As protein: CASNPPNQPQHF. The V and J genes are TRBV27 and TRBJ1-5; D gene unclear. CDR3 length equals 12 residues. Trimming stripped 7 bases from V and 4 bases from J, with 8 bases between. Looked up from germline, CDR1 is MNHEY and CDR2 is SMNVEV (reference sequence).

This chain connects TRBV5-5 to TRBJ1-1; D remains unclear. The V end was cut by 4 bases, the J end by 1 base, with 23 bases between. The V gene's germline CDR1 is SGHKS and CDR2 YYEKEE (reference sequence). This CDR3 contains 18 residues. The CDR3 sequence is CASSSPKAHTAGNTEAFF. The CDR3 DNA follows: TGTGCCAGCAGCAGCCCTAAAGCCCACACGGCGGGGAACACTGAAGCTTTCTTT.

V is TRBV6-5 and J is TRBJ2-1; 11 bases map to TRBD2. The CDR3 has 15 amino acids. CDR1 is MNHEY and CDR2 is SVGAGI in the germline V gene. V was clipped by 8 bases and J by 1 base; unmatched bases: 4. CDR3 bases: TGTGCCAGCGAATGGACTAGCGGGTCCTACAATGAGCAGTTCTTC. Translated, it gives CASEWTSGSYNEQFF.

The chain joins TRBV4-2 to TRBJ2-1; D not certain. Trimming cost V 3 bases and J 4 bases, with 13 bases left between them. Looked up from germline, CDR1 is LGHNA and CDR2 is YNFKEQ. The CDR3 is 15 residues long. CDR3 amino acids: CASSQEFVVYNEQFF. Here the CDR3 DNA reads TGTGCCAGCAGCCAGGAATTTGTGGTTTACAATGAGCAGTTCTTC.

The V gene is TRBV28, the J gene TRBJ2-3; the match to TRBD2 covers 11 bases. The CDR3 has 17 residues. Germline V gene data show CDR1 as MDHEN and CDR2 as SYDVKM. Germline trimming cut 6 bases from V and 5 bases from J; bases unmatched to any gene: 13. CDR3 amino acids: CASRSNLAGGPGDTQYF. As DNA, the CDR3 is TGTGCCAGCAGATCCAACTTAGCGGGAGGGCCTGGAGATACGCAGTATTTT.

The rearrangement uses TRBV19 and TRBJ2-1, with D unclear. Deletions cut 3 bases from V and 0 bases from J, with 12 bases between. Germline V lookup: CDR1 LNHDA, CDR2 SQIVND (reference sequence). The CDR3 consists of 16 residues. The CDR3 coding sequence is TGTGCCAGTAGTATCCTAGGCGGTAGCTCCTACAATGAGCAGTTCTTC. This gives the protein CASSILGGSSYNEQFF.